This entry features one T cell receptor (beta chain) sequence. The Seattle patients, enrolled during active infection, were followed longitudinally. V was clipped by 3 bases and J by 1 base, with 8 bases between them. The CDR3 contains 13 residues. Germline CDR1 and CDR2: GTSNPN and SVGIG (reference sequence). The data belong to a study of blood T cell repertoires in COVID-19. Study summary: Italy, Spain and the United States were the sources of the convalescent and acute COVID-19 samples. The analysed material was cDNA or gDNA that came from T cells, B-cell-depleted T cells, or PBMCs.

In the authors' methods: Reference gene primers were amplified, and this amplification served to estimate nucleated cell counts. The assay was immunoSEQ multiplex PCR, and TCRdb's table has in-frame clones only and misses some. From that table come the V and J calls and clone size; the DNA was used to work out D and trimming. The table includes a few hundred thousand clones, approximately 86% detected once. Specimen: peripheral blood. The chain joins TRBV30 to TRBJ2-3; no clear D gene. The TCR was taken from a woman in her 70s with COVID-19, enrolled during active disease. Here the CDR3 reads CAWRNSGTDTQYF. The CDR3 region has the DNA TGTGCCTGGAGAAACAGTGGCACAGATACGCAGTATTTT.